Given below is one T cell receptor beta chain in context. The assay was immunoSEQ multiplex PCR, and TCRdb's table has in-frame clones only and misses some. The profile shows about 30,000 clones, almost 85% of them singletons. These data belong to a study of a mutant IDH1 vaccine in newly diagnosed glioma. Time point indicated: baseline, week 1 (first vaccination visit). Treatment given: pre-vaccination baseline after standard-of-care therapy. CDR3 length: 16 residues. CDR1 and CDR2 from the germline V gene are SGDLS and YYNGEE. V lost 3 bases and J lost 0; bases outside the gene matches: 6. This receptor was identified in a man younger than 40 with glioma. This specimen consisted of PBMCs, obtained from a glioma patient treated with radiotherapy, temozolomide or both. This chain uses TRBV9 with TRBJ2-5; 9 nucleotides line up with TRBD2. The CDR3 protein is CASSESLAGNQETQYF. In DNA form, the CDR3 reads TGTGCCAGCAGCGAATCGCTAGCGGGGAACCAAGAGACCCAGTACTTC.